This paragraph reports one TCR beta chain. These data are taken from a study of blood T cell repertoires in COVID-19. The Seattle patients, enrolled during active infection, were followed longitudinally. TCRdb's table, derived via immunoSEQ multiplex PCR, lists solely in-frame clones and lacks some. The sample gives over 150,000 clones, around 83% of which show up once; around an eighth is in the top ten. Germline CDR1 and CDR2: LNHNV and YYDKDF (reference sequence). Germline trimming cut 6 bases from V and 4 bases from J; bases unmatched to any gene: 6. The CDR3 is made up of 17 amino acids. Sequencing input: peripheral blood. This sequence was found in a woman aged 60-70 years with COVID-19, enrolled during active disease. The J gene is TRBJ2-1, the V gene TRBV15; TRBD2 matches at 16 bases. CDR3 sequence: CATRGLAGGDLYNEQFF. CDR3 in DNA: TGTGCCACCAGGGGACTAGCGGGAGGGGACCTTTACAATGAGCAGTTCTTC.